The sequence of this TCR beta chain was determined in a study of shared clonotypes between healthy human individuals. Using immunoSEQ multiplex PCR, the repertoire was profiled, and TCRdb retains in-frame clones only, with some absent. The sample lists about 470,000 clones; more than 75% were seen once. Trimming took 2 bases from V and 0 from J; bases not matched to a gene: 0. The V gene's germline CDR1 is SGHTA and CDR2 FQGTGA. The CDR3 loop spans 14 amino acids. The receptor's source is a middle-aged woman in good health. Some clones in this sample may be carry-over from other donors' samples. V gene TRBV7-3 combines with J gene TRBJ2-7; 8 positions agree with TRBD2. Sequenced: PBMCs. This CDR3 is CASSLLAGSYEQYF. The DNA of the CDR3 is TGTGCCAGCAGCTTACTAGCGGGCTCCTACGAGCAGTACTTC.